This T cell receptor beta chain was captured in a study of T cells in Graves' hyperthyroidism and ophthalmopathy. About the study: The initial diagnosis was the point when peripheral blood was collected, ahead of any treatment. Findings of the study overall: Expanded thyroid clonotypes (above 0.001) were mostly also found in blood.

Using RNA transcripts as the source, TCR beta CDR3 regions were amplified. The TCR CDR3 first-round RT-PCR relied on the HTBI primer set. From the multiplex PCR reads, TCRdb called clonotypes with MiXCR, one entry per CDR3 protein. There are roughly 500,000 distinct CDR3 sequences in the sample; about 15% occur only once, and 5.8% lies in the top ten. As for this clonotype: Its antigen is still unknown.

At first hyperthyroidism diagnosis, before any ophthalmopathy symptoms, the blood sample was collected. The V and J ends lost 1 base and 4 bases respectively, with 14 bases between them. Germline lookup yields CDR1 LGHNT and CDR2 FRNRAP. The CDR3 length is 16 residues. This TCR came from a woman under 40 with Graves' hyperthyroidism that later progressed to Graves' ophthalmopathy. Sequencing was done on a sample of blood. The chain joins TRBV12-5 to TRBJ2-1, with D possibly called TRBD1 or TRBD2 (5 bases each). CDR3 residues: CASGLGGTNLYNEQFF. The DNA of the CDR3 is TGTGCTAGTGGTTTGGGTGGGACGAACCTTTACAATGAGCAGTTCTTC.